This entry is about one TCR beta chain. This entry comes from a study of blood T cell repertoires in COVID-19. The V and J ends lost 5 bases and 7 bases, in that order; junction bases with no gene match: 2. Germline assignment: CDR1 SGHTA and CDR2 FQGNSA. The CDR3 runs to 12 residues. Method: immunoSEQ multiplex PCR; TCRdb's copy keeps in-frame clones and lacks some. This table has about 80,000 clones, about four fifths appearing once. Material for sequencing was peripheral blood. This TCR derives from a woman in her 40s with active or convalescent COVID-19. The chain recombines TRBV7-2 with TRBJ1-3; TRBD1 matches at 7 bases. The CDR3 loop reads CASSPQGNTIYF. CDR3 sequence (DNA): TGTGCCAGCAGCCCACAGGGGAACACCATATATTTT.